This T cell receptor (beta chain) stems from a study of cytotoxic CD8 clonotypes in ibrutinib-treated CLL. For the study at large: The study recorded mean values of about 260,000 productive templates and under 100,000 productive rearrangements per sample. Study-level points and caveats: Baseline clonality, above age-matched healthy donor levels, tracked circulating CD8+ T-cell counts. Different sampling times were used for sustained-remission and progressing patients.

The germline V gene has CDR1 MDHEN and CDR2 SYDVKM. The CDR3 has 16 residues. Between the trimmed V and J ends, which lost 11 bases and 0 bases, there was a span of 23 bases. Extraction of around 2 micrograms of genomic DNA from cryopreserved PBMCs supplied material for TCR beta libraries. As regards this clone: The antigen is not known.

The assay was immunoSEQ multiplex PCR, and TCRdb's table has in-frame clones only and misses some. The sample has about 130,000 clones; roughly 88% are singletons. Material: PBMCs, obtained after 24 months of ibrutinib treatment. This TCR came from a human donor with chronic lymphocytic leukemia. The gene calls are TRBV28 and TRBJ2-7, with a weak D call TRBD2 (6 bases). In nucleotides, the CDR3 is TGTGCCGTACTTCCGGGACTGGGACCCTCCTCCTACGAGCAGTACTTC. Its protein is CAVLPGLGPSSYEQYF.